A selection of T cell receptor beta chains follows, all from one sample in a study of blood T cell repertoires in COVID-19. Generated by immunoSEQ multiplex PCR, the TCRdb table keeps only in-frame clones and is missing some. The sample yields roughly 150,000 clones, roughly four fifths seen once. What was sequenced was peripheral blood. The receptors shown here come from a woman older than 75 with acute or convalescent COVID-19. CDR3s include the opening cysteine and the closing phenylalanine or tryptophan. A D gene is named only where the DNA matches it firmly. Expanded clones are given a class, and other clones once, few, many or no size at all.

size: .; J: TRBJ2-2; V: TRBV6-1; D: .; CDR3: CASSGRQEANTGELFF; DNA: TGTGCCAGCAGTGGTCGACAGGAGGCGAACACCGGGGAGCTGTTTTTT
size: .; J: TRBJ1-3; V: TRBV7-3; D: TRBD1; CDR3: CASSLSQGDNTIYF; DNA: TGTGCCAGCAGCTTATCGCAGGGGGATAACACCATATATTTT
size: .; J: TRBJ2-2; V: TRBV24-1; D: .; CDR3: CATSARAGELFF; DNA: TGTGCCACCAGTGCCAGGGCCGGGGAGCTGTTTTTT
size: .; J: TRBJ1-2; V: TRBV27; D: TRBD1; CDR3: CASSLQGTGAFYGYTF; DNA: TGTGCCAGCAGTTTACAAGGGACAGGGGCCTTCTATGGCTACACCTTC
size: .; J: TRBJ1-1; V: TRBV19; D: .; CDR3: CASSYRANTEAFF; DNA: TGTGCCAGTAGCTACAGGGCGAACACTGAAGCTTTCTTT
size: once; J: TRBJ2-3; V: TRBV6-1; D: .; CDR3: CASSEVTRAQYF; DNA: TGTGCCAGCAGTGAAGTTACTAGAGCGCAGTATTTT
size: .; J: TRBJ1-1; V: TRBV7-2; D: TRBD1; CDR3: CASSLDTGGQSAFF; DNA: TGTGCCAGCAGCTTAGATACCGGGGGACAGTCGGCTTTCTTT
size: .; J: TRBJ2-2; V: TRBV5-5; D: TRBD2; CDR3: CASSSPWVAGANTGELFF; DNA: TGTGCCAGCAGCTCCCCTTGGGTAGCGGGAGCCAACACCGGGGAGCTGTTTTTT
size: .; J: TRBJ2-2; V: TRBV25-1; D: .; CDR3: CASSAYTGELFF; DNA: TGTGCCAGCAGTGCTTACACCGGGGAGCTGTTTTTT
size: few; J: TRBJ1-2; V: TRBV12-3/TRBV12-4; D: .; CDR3: CASSLEGRRGYTF; DNA: TGTGCCAGCAGTTTAGAAGGGAGGCGGGGCTACACCTTC
size: .; J: TRBJ1-3; V: TRBV10-3; D: TRBD1; CDR3: CAISRDRENTIYF; DNA: TGTGCCATCAGCCGGGACAGGGAAAACACCATATATTTT
size: .; J: TRBJ2-3; V: TRBV10-3; D: .; CDR3: CAISELADTDTQYF; DNA: TGTGCCATCAGTGAACTAGCAGACACAGATACGCAGTATTTT
size: .; J: TRBJ2-7; V: TRBV5-1; D: TRBD2; CDR3: CASSSTVAGGPIDEQYF; DNA: TGCGCCAGCAGCTCCACAGTAGCGGGAGGGCCCATCGACGAGCAGTACTTC
size: once; J: TRBJ1-2; V: TRBV9; D: .; CDR3: CASSVGSVGVNYGYTF; DNA: TGTGCCAGCAGCGTAGGCTCCGTTGGAGTTAACTATGGCTACACCTTC
size: .; J: TRBJ1-5; V: TRBV6-5; D: .; CDR3: CASSNGGFDQPQHF; DNA: TGTGCCAGCAGTAACGGGGGGTTTGATCAGCCCCAGCATTTT
size: once; J: TRBJ2-3; V: TRBV3-1/TRBV3-2; D: .; CDR3: CASRQSGQLGTDTQYF; DNA: TGTGCCAGCAGGCAGTCAGGACAGTTAGGCACAGATACGCAGTATTTT
size: .; J: TRBJ2-1; V: TRBV5-6; D: .; CDR3: CASSSGHVGNNEQFF; DNA: TGTGCCAGCAGCTCGGGACACGTGGGCAACAATGAGCAGTTCTTC